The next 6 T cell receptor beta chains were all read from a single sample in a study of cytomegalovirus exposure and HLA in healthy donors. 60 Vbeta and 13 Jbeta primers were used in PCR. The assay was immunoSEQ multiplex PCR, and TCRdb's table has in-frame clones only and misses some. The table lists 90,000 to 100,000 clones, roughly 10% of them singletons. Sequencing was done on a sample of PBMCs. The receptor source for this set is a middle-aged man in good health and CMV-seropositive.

The CDR3 region has the DNA TGTGCCAGCAGCTTAGTGCGTAGCGGGAGGGCCAATGAGCAGTTCTTC. Encoded protein: CASSLVRSGRANEQFF. The chain is built from TRBV11-2 and TRBJ2-1; 11 positions agree with TRBD2. V dropped 1 base and J dropped 6; count of bases not matched to a gene: 5. The CDR3 runs to 16 residues. CDR1 SGHAT and CDR2 FQNNGV come from the germline V gene.

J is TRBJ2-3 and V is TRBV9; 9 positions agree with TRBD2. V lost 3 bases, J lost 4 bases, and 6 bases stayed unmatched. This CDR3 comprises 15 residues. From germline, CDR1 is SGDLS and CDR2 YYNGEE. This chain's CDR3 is CASSDAGGIADTQYF. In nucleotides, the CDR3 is TGTGCCAGCAGCGATGCGGGAGGGATTGCAGATACGCAGTATTTT.

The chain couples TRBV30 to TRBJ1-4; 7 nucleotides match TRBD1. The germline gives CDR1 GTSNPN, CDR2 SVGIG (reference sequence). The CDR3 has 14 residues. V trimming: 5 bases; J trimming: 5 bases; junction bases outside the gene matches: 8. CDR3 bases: TGTGCCTGGGGAAACAGGGGATTAAATGAAAAACTGTTTTTT. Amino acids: CAWGNRGLNEKLFF.

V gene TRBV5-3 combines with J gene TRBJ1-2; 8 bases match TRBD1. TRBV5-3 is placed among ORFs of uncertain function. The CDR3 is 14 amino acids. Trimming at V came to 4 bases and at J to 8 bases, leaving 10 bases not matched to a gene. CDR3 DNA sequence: TGTGCCAGAAGCCGACTCCAGGGGGCGCAAGGCTACACCTTC. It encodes CARSRLQGAQGYTF.

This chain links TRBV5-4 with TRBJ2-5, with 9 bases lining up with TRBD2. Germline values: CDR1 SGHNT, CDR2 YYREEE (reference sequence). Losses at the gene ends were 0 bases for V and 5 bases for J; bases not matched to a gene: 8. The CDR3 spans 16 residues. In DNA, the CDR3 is TGTGCCAGCAGCTTGGCCCTGGCGGGAGGGCGTGAGACCCAGTACTTC. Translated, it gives CASSLALAGGRETQYF.

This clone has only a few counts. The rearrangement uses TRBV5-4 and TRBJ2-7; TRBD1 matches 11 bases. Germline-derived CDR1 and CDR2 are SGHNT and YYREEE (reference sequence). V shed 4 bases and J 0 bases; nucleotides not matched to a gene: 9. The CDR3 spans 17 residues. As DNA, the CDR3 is TGTGCCAGCAGCCCGGGACAGGGGGGATATTCCTCCTACGAGCAGTACTTC. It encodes CASSPGQGGYSSYEQYF.